This T cell receptor (beta chain) was recorded in a study of control samples from healthy donors and cancer patients (dated by TCRdb to the early 2020s). Library construction relied on the immunoSEQ multiplex PCR assay. The clones in this table, taken by TCRdb from immuneACCESS, are in-frame only. Not every clone is retained; where verified, under half of the shortfall comes from an unresolved V gene, and the cause of the rest is unknown. Present in this sample are about 140,000 clones, over 85% of which were seen just once. About 10% of the sample goes to the ten largest clones. A remark on this clone: Its recognized antigen is unknown. Per-base quality was not reported, and no clone a single base away is much larger than it.

Sequencing was carried out using blood. This TCR was sampled from a man aged 25 to 45 in good health.

The DNA reads TGTGCCAGCATCGGCAAGAACAGGGGACTCTACGAGCAGTACTTC. It is translated as CASIGKNRGLYEQYF. This chain joins TRBV28 to TRBJ2-7, with a tentative D gene TRBD1 over 7 matching bases. CDR3 length: 15 amino acids, cysteine to phenylalanine. Here the CDR3 DNA is all that survives: 45 bases in frame from base 1. According to the germline V gene, CDR1 reads MDHEN and CDR2 reads SYDVKM. Trimming at the junction amounts to 7 bases on V and 3 bases on J, and the germline ends lie 19 bases apart.